These 15 T cell receptor beta chains were all obtained from the same sample, sequenced in a study of cytomegalovirus exposure and HLA in healthy donors. Measured with immunoSEQ multiplex PCR; TCRdb has only the in-frame clones, and not every one. Counted here are more than 45,000 clones, just under 95% occurring once; the ten biggest clones make up under 2.5%. Sequencing was performed on PBMCs. Receptors originate from a man younger than 35 in good health and CMV-seronegative.

The chain recombines TRBV13 with TRBJ2-7; 9 positions match TRBD1. Germline V CDR1 and CDR2: PRHDT, FYEKMQ (reference sequence). The CDR3 totals 14 residues. V gave up 4 bases and J gave up 4 bases; unmatched junction bases: 5. The chain's CDR3 is CASSSGQGDYEQYF. For the CDR3, the DNA is TGTGCCAGCAGCTCGGGACAGGGTGATTACGAGCAGTACTTC.

The rearrangement links TRBV28 to TRBJ2-5; 8 bases map to TRBD2. The CDR3 covers 17 residues. Germline V gives CDR1 MDHEN, CDR2 SYDVKM. With V trimmed by 2 bases and J by 9 bases, 17 bases remained unmatched. The CDR3 sequence: CASSLTSREGPMAAQYF. The CDR3 DNA sequence: TGTGCCAGCAGTTTAACTTCCCGGGAGGGCCCGATGGCGGCCCAGTACTTC.

The chain combines TRBV11-2 with TRBJ2-7; perhaps TRBD1 as D (6 bases). The CDR3 runs 15 residues. Trimming removed 1 base from V and 6 bases from J, with 16 bases in between. The germline V gene has CDR1 SGHAT and CDR2 FQNNGV. The CDR3 DNA sequence: TGTGCCAGCAGCTTAGCTGGGACACTATTTAGCGAGCAGTACTTC. This translates into CASSLAGTLFSEQYF. Combining the CDR3 with reference TRBV11-2 and TRBJ2-7 gives the whole variable domain EAGVAQSPRYKIIEKRQSVAFWCNPISGHATLYWYQQILGQGPKLLIQFQNNGVVDDSQLPKDRFSAERLKGVDSTLKIQPAKLEDSAVYLCASSLAGTLFSEQYFGPGTRLTVT.

The chain is built from TRBV7-9 and TRBJ2-5, with 10 bases fitting TRBD2. CDR1 and CDR2 from the germline V gene are SEHNR and FQNEAQ (reference sequence). The CDR3 length is 15 residues. V lost 0 bases to trimming and J lost 5 bases; unmatched junction nucleotides: 3. As DNA, the CDR3 is TGTGCCAGCAGCTTAGCCAGCGGGAGGGAGGAGACCCAGTACTTC. Protein sequence: CASSLASGREETQYF.

The V gene is TRBV6-1, the J gene TRBJ2-7; TRBD1 agrees at 7 bases. Germline V lookup: CDR1 MNHNS, CDR2 SASEGT. V lost 6 bases and J lost 2; bases outside the gene matches: 10. The CDR3 runs to 15 residues. CDR3 amino acids: CASRGKTGIPYEQYF. The CDR3 region has the DNA TGTGCCAGCAGGGGGAAGACAGGGATCCCCTACGAGCAGTACTTC.

The genes are TRBV28 and TRBJ1-4; TRBD1 might be the D (6 bases). Per the germline V gene, CDR1 is MDHEN and CDR2 is SYDVKM. Trimming pared 2 bases from V and 3 bases from J, leaving 13 bases between. The CDR3 has 16 residues. For the CDR3, the DNA is TGTGCCAGCAGTTTACTACAGGGAACAGCTAATGAAAAACTGTTTTTT. Its protein product is CASSLLQGTANEKLFF.

The chain has TRBV5-1 and TRBJ2-3; a weak D match, TRBD1 (6 bases). Trimming left V 7 bases short and J 2 bases short, with 20 bases between. The CDR3 extends over 16 amino acids. Germline assignment: CDR1 SGHRS and CDR2 YFSETQ. This CDR3 is CASRETGPSPTDTQYF. The CDR3 DNA sequence: TGCGCCAGCCGAGAAACAGGGCCATCCCCCACAGATACGCAGTATTTT.

This clone came up once. The chain employs TRBV5-1 and TRBJ2-3; D is ambiguous. Trimming cost V 2 bases and J 2 bases, with 9 bases left between them. The CDR3 covers 14 residues. From germline, CDR1 is SGHRS and CDR2 YFSETQ. CDR3 amino acids: CASSFGRNTDTQYF. CDR3 nucleotides: TGCGCCAGCAGCTTCGGCAGGAACACAGATACGCAGTATTTT.

The chain has TRBV5-1 and TRBJ2-2; no clear D gene. CDR3 length: 13 residues. Per germline, CDR1 SGHRS and CDR2 YFSETQ. The V end lost 0 bases, the J end lost 5 bases, and 5 bases lay between the germline ends. CDR3 region: CASSLAETGELFF. DNA of the CDR3: TGCGCCAGCAGCTTGGCGGAGACCGGGGAGCTGTTTTTT.

The chain uses TRBV11-3 and TRBJ1-2; D is ambiguous. V lost 3 bases, J lost 7 bases, and 15 bases lay in between. The CDR3 totals 14 residues. The germline CDR1 and CDR2 sequences are SGHNT and YENEEA. CDR3 coding DNA: TGTGCCAGCAGCTTTTCCTACGGTCCTGGTGGCTACACCTTC. It encodes CASSFSYGPGGYTF.

The chain recombines TRBV5-6 with TRBJ1-1; 9 bases match TRBD1. Unmatched junction bases numbered 8, after V lost 3 bases and J lost 5 bases. Germline lookup yields CDR1 SGHDT and CDR2 YYEEEE. The CDR3 consists of 15 residues. This chain's CDR3 is CASSSPQGARTEAFF. DNA of the CDR3: TGTGCCAGCAGCTCGCCACAGGGGGCGCGGACTGAAGCTTTCTTT.

V usage is TRBV18 and J usage is TRBJ1-5; D gene unclear. The CDR3 totals 18 residues. With 2 bases removed from V and 1 base from J, the gap between germline ends came to 18 bases. Germline loops: CDR1 KGHSH, CDR2 LQKENI. The CDR3 DNA reads as TGTGCCAGCTCACCATATGATGTAGGGAGGATGAGCAATCAGCCCCAGCATTTT. It specifies CASSPYDVGRMSNQPQHF.

This chain joins TRBV28 and TRBJ1-5, with a weak D call TRBD1 (6 bases). The germline V gene has CDR1 MDHEN and CDR2 SYDVKM. Deletions cut 6 bases from V and 6 bases from J, with 9 bases between. This CDR3 has 12 residues. The CDR3 nucleotides are TGTGCCAGCAGACAGGGCACTCAGCCCCAGCATTTT. Its protein is CASRQGTQPQHF.

This clone was detected once. This chain links TRBV27 with TRBJ2-1; TRBD2 is a possible D gene (6 bases). Trimming stripped 5 bases from V and 0 bases from J, with 17 bases between. The V gene's germline CDR1 is MNHEY and CDR2 SMNVEV (reference sequence). The CDR3 totals 17 residues. The CDR3 DNA is TGTGCCAGCAGTAGAGGGACGGGAGAAATCTCCTACAATGAGCAGTTCTTC. As protein: CASSRGTGEISYNEQFF.

The V gene is TRBV28, the J gene TRBJ1-2, with no clear D. Trimming pared 5 bases from V and 8 bases from J, leaving 15 bases between. There are 13 residues in the CDR3. CDR1 and CDR2 from the germline V gene are MDHEN and SYDVKM. This CDR3 is CASSLPPGSGYTF. As DNA, the CDR3 is TGTGCCAGCAGTCTCCCACCGGGGAGCGGCTACACCTTC.